This T cell receptor (beta chain) comes out of a study of shared clonotypes between healthy human individuals. Nashville, Tennessee was home to all donors, each a Caucasian adult. Genomic DNA for unsorted samples, which was extracted with the QIAamp DNA Blood Mini kit, came from about 90 million PBMCs. Comment on this clone: The junction differs from germline at one of its ends, possibly a read error.

Unsorted PBMC DNA was run through sequencing on ten immunoSEQ deep assay plates. Methods used by the authors: Filtering differed, since immunoSEQ gave only junction sequences and no quality scores. The assay was immunoSEQ multiplex PCR, and TCRdb's table has in-frame clones only and misses some. Clonal size and the V and J genes are those of that table, whereas D and trimming came from the DNA. This sample has about 480,000 clones, with 75% to 80% found just once. The CDR3 totals 14 residues. Germline V lookup: CDR1 GTSNPN, CDR2 SVGIG (reference sequence). The chain uses TRBV30 and TRBJ2-7; the match to TRBD1 covers 9 bases. The sequence was collected from a woman in her forties in good health. Some clones in this sample may be carry-over from other donors' samples. The sequenced sample consisted of PBMCs. The CDR3 DNA sequence: TGTGCCTGGAGTCCCGGGACAGGGCAAAACACTCCCCACTTC. Translating gives CAWSPGTGQNTPHF.